The 30 T cell receptor beta chains presented below share a single source sample, sequenced in a study of identical twins. Each CDR3 protein is one row after TCRdb ran MiXCR on the 5' RACE reads. This table holds fewer than 550,000 distinct CDR3 sequences, approximately 14% found once. The sample was also linked to a second study, of yellow fever vaccine responses in identical twins.

Material for sequencing was CD4+ T cells sorted from blood. The origin of the receptors is a woman younger than 30 in good health.

This clonotype came up many times. This chain joins TRBV3-1 and TRBJ2-3, with no clear D. V gave up 5 bases and J gave up 6 bases, with 9 bases separating them. This CDR3 is 12 amino acids long. Germline V gives CDR1 LGHDT, CDR2 YNNKEL (reference sequence). CDR3 protein: CASSSSLDTQYF. CDR3 in DNA: TGTGCCAGCAGCTCTAGTTTGGATACGCAGTATTTT.

V usage is TRBV7-9 and J usage is TRBJ2-3, with TRBD1 identical over 7 bases. CDR1 is SEHNR and CDR2 is FQNEAQ in the germline V gene (reference sequence). J was trimmed by 2 bases and V by 4 bases; bases with no gene match: 12. This CDR3 is 17 amino acids long. The CDR3 nucleotides are TGTGCCAGCAGCTCACCCCCGGGACAGCTATCCACAGATACGCAGTATTTT. Translating gives CASSSPPGQLSTDTQYF. Based on the CDR3 plus reference TRBV7-9 and TRBJ2-3, the full variable domain is DTGVSQNPRHKITKRGQNVTFRCDPISEHNRLYWYRQTLGQGPEFLTYFQNEAQLEKSRLLSDRFSAERPKGSFSTLEIQRTEQGDSAMYLCASSSPPGQLSTDTQYFGPGTRLTVL.

Note on this clonotype: A junction end diverges from the germline sequence, so it may reflect a read error. The J gene is TRBJ2-2, the V gene TRBV7-7; D may be TRBD1 (6 bases). CDR3 size: 15 residues. Germline-derived CDR1 and CDR2 are SSHAT and FNYEAQ (reference sequence). CDR3 loop: CASSWGLSNTGELFF. CDR3 in DNA: TGTGCTAGCAGCTGGGGGCTATCGAACACCGGGGAGCTGTTTTTT.

This clonotype was seen a handful of times. J is TRBJ2-3 and V is TRBV5-1, with 11 bases aligning to TRBD2. Unmatched junction bases numbered 7, after V lost 4 bases and J lost 0 bases. The CDR3 contains 17 residues. Germline V lookup: CDR1 SGHRS, CDR2 YFSETQ. The CDR3 reads CASSPGLAGISTDTQYF. The CDR3 DNA sequence: TGCGCCAGCAGCCCAGGACTAGCGGGTATAAGCACAGATACGCAGTATTTT. Complete variable domain (other parts from reference TRBV5-1 and TRBJ2-3): KAGVTQTPRYLIKTRGQQVTLSCSPISGHRSVSWYQQTPGQGLQFLFEYFSETQRNKGNFPGRFSGRQFSNSRSEMNVSTLELGDSALYLCASSPGLAGISTDTQYFGPGTRLTVL.

The J gene is TRBJ2-7, the V gene TRBV28; 10 nucleotides line up with TRBD1. The CDR3 sequence is 14 residues long. V shed 4 bases and J 7 bases; nucleotides not matched to a gene: 7. Germline V gene data show CDR1 as MDHEN and CDR2 as SYDVKM. This CDR3 reads CASSSLGQGREQYF. Here the CDR3 DNA reads TGTGCCAGCAGTTCACTGGGACAGGGGAGGGAGCAGTACTTC.

This clonotype was observed a handful of times. The chain has TRBV13 and TRBJ2-3, with TRBD2 matching 10 bases. Germline V gene data show CDR1 as PRHDT and CDR2 as FYEKMQ (reference sequence). The CDR3 is made up of 17 amino acids. V trimming: 7 bases; J trimming: 3 bases; junction bases outside the gene matches: 13. CDR3 nucleotide sequence: TGTGCCAGCAACGGCAAAGAAAGCGGGGGGGTAACAGATACGCAGTATTTT. It codes for CASNGKESGGVTDTQYF.

The chain is built from TRBV3-1 and TRBJ2-1; 9 positions agree with TRBD2. Germline assignment: CDR1 LGHDT and CDR2 YNNKEL (reference sequence). With 4 bases clipped from V and 7 bases from J, the junction kept 8 bases outside the gene matches. The CDR3 runs 15 residues. CDR3 sequence: CASSPQRGEWNEQFF. The CDR3 DNA is TGTGCCAGCAGCCCCCAGCGGGGGGAGTGGAATGAGCAGTTCTTC.

The CDR3 sequence is CASSPLVDQPQHF. CDR3 DNA: TGTGCCAGCAGCCCACTGGTGGATCAGCCCCAGCATTTT. The chain links TRBV11-2 to TRBJ1-5, with D unresolved. Trimming pared 5 bases from V and 5 bases from J, leaving 10 bases between. Germline V gene lookup returns CDR1 SGHAT and CDR2 FQNNGV. This CDR3 comprises 13 residues.

The gene calls are TRBV20-1 and TRBJ1-6; D is unresolved. Trimming took 5 bases from V and 4 from J, leaving 9 bases between them. The CDR3 length is 13 residues. The germline CDR1 and CDR2 sequences are DFQATT and SNEGSKA (reference sequence). CDR3 bases: TGCAGTGCTTATCCGGGATATAATTCACCCCTCCACTTT. Protein sequence: CSAYPGYNSPLHF.

This clonotype was found many times. This chain uses TRBV6-6 with TRBJ2-1; 8 nucleotides agree with TRBD2. CDR3 length: 18 amino acids. Looked up from germline, CDR1 is MNHNY and CDR2 is SVGAGI (reference sequence). Losses at the gene ends were 2 bases for V and 8 bases for J; bases not matched to a gene: 17. CDR3 protein: CASSYLGLAATVGHEQFF. CDR3 sequence (DNA): TGTGCCAGCAGTTACCTTGGACTAGCAGCTACGGTTGGGCATGAGCAGTTCTTC.

This clonotype was detected only a few times. The chain couples TRBV30 to TRBJ2-5; D is perhaps TRBD1 (5 bases). Trimming cost V 0 bases and J 9 bases, with 14 bases left between them. CDR1 GTSNPN and CDR2 SVGIG come from the germline V gene (reference sequence). The CDR3 contains 13 residues. CDR3 protein: CAWSVFGKGAQYF. The CDR3 DNA sequence: TGTGCCTGGAGTGTATTTGGGAAAGGGGCCCAGTACTTC. Supplemented by reference TRBV30 and TRBJ2-5, the full variable domain reads SQTIHQWPATLVQPVGSPLSLECTVEGTSNPNLYWYRQAAGRGLQLLFYSVGIGQISSEVPQNLSASRPQDRQFILSSKKLLLSDSGFYLCAWSVFGKGAQYFGPGTRLLVL.

This clonotype was seen only a few times. The rearrangement uses TRBV6-1 and TRBJ2-7; 7 bases are shared with TRBD2. V lost 5 bases to trimming and J lost 2 bases; unmatched junction nucleotides: 6. Germline-derived CDR1 and CDR2 are MNHNS and SASEGT. CDR3 length: 14 amino acids. CDR3 amino acids: CASSRGDLTYEQYF. The DNA of the CDR3 is TGTGCCAGCAGTCGGGGGGACCTCACCTACGAGCAGTACTTC.

The rearrangement links TRBV29-1 to TRBJ1-5, with no clear D. Germline lookup yields CDR1 SQVTM and CDR2 ANQGSEA. V was shortened by 4 bases and J by 2 bases, with 6 bases between the two germline ends. The CDR3 has 12 amino acids. CDR3 in DNA: TGCAGCGTTGGGAGTGGCAATCAGCCCCAGCATTTT. Its protein is CSVGSGNQPQHF. Full variable domain (missing parts from reference TRBV29-1 and TRBJ1-5): SAVISQKPSRDICQRGTSLTIQCQVDSQVTMMFWYRQQPGQSLTLIATANQGSEATYESGFVIDKFPISRPNLTFSTLTVSNMSPEDSSIYLCSVGSGNQPQHFGDGTRLSIL.

The chain recombines TRBV7-8 with TRBJ1-5, with a weak D call TRBD1 (5 bases). Germline V lookup: CDR1 SGHVS, CDR2 FQNEAQ. CDR3 length equals 15 residues. V shed 5 bases and J shed 6 bases, with 17 bases lying between them. The CDR3 nucleotides read TGTGCCAGCAGCATATTAGACCGGGGGGGTCAGCCCCAGCATTTT. It is translated as CASSILDRGGQPQHF.

This clonotype was detected only once. The CDR3 DNA sequence: TGTGCCAGCAGCTTAATCAACTCCTATAATTCACCCCTCCACTTT. Amino acid sequence: CASSLINSYNSPLHF. The chain employs TRBV7-2 and TRBJ1-6; D is undetermined. Trimming cost V 2 bases and J 0 bases, with 5 bases left between them. The CDR3 is 15 residues long. CDR1 is SGHTA and CDR2 is FQGNSA in the germline V gene.

The table lists this clonotype with a few counts. This chain uses TRBV6-2 or TRBV6-3 with TRBJ2-1; 12 nucleotides align to TRBD1. Trimming removed 4 bases from V and 6 bases from J; junction bases left unmatched: 7. Germline V lookup: CDR1 MNHEY, CDR2 SVGEGT. CDR3 length equals 16 residues. The CDR3 protein is CASSSAGTGGFNEQFF. CDR3 nucleotide sequence: TGTGCCAGCAGTTCCGCCGGGACAGGGGGCTTCAATGAGCAGTTCTTC.

This clonotype was observed many times. The chain is built from TRBV5-1 and TRBJ2-5; D is undetermined. V lost 0 bases and J 2 bases, leaving 8 bases between the germline ends. This CDR3 has 14 residues. CDR1 is SGHRS and CDR2 is YFSETQ in the germline V gene. The CDR3 DNA is TGCGCCAGCAGCTTGGTGATCAGTCAAGAGACCCAGTACTTC. Translating gives CASSLVISQETQYF.

This clonotype has a handful of counts. V gene TRBV5-1 combines with J gene TRBJ2-3; 10 bases map to TRBD2. The length of the CDR3 is 16 residues. V was clipped by 4 bases and J by 2 bases; unmatched bases: 7. Looked up from germline, CDR1 is SGHRS and CDR2 is YFSETQ. For the CDR3, the DNA is TGCGCCAGCAGCGTCGGACTAGCGGAGTTCACAGATACGCAGTATTTT. Residues: CASSVGLAEFTDTQYF. Filled out from reference TRBV5-1 and TRBJ2-3, the complete variable domain reads KAGVTQTPRYLIKTRGQQVTLSCSPISGHRSVSWYQQTPGQGLQFLFEYFSETQRNKGNFPGRFSGRQFSNSRSEMNVSTLELGDSALYLCASSVGLAEFTDTQYFGPGTRLTVL.

V is TRBV18 and J is TRBJ2-7; D is possibly TRBD1 (6 bases). CDR1 and CDR2 (germline): KGHSH, LQKENI. The ends were cut back, 5 bases at V and 6 bases at J, with 11 bases in the middle. The CDR3 covers 12 residues. This CDR3 is CASSSRGGEQYF. CDR3 nucleotides: TGTGCCAGCTCATCAAGAGGGGGCGAGCAGTACTTC.

The rearrangement uses TRBV12-3 or TRBV12-4 and TRBJ1-5, with a possible D match to TRBD1 (5 bases). CDR3 length: 17 residues. V was pared by 1 base and J by 3 bases, with 16 bases between. Here the CDR3 reads CASSLEIGGRVNQPQHF. The DNA for the CDR3 is TGTGCCAGCAGTTTAGAAATCGGGGGACGGGTCAATCAGCCCCAGCATTTT.

Many counts were recorded for this clonotype. The chain is built from TRBV5-1 and TRBJ2-7; D not resolved. V was pared by 0 bases and J by 4 bases, with 8 bases between. Germline V gene lookup returns CDR1 SGHRS and CDR2 YFSETQ. This CDR3 comprises 13 residues. The CDR3 DNA reads TGCGCCAGCAGCTTGGTCGCCTCTTACGAGCAGTACTTC. It codes for CASSLVASYEQYF.

This clonotype has only a few counts. This chain uses TRBV20-1 with TRBJ2-2; TRBD1 agrees at 11 bases. The V gene's germline CDR1 is DFQATT and CDR2 SNEGSKA (reference sequence). The CDR3 is made up of 15 amino acids. With V trimmed by 6 bases and J by 6 bases, 9 bases remained unmatched. The CDR3 coding sequence is TGCAGTGCCCCCGGACAGGGGGCATCCGCCGGGGAGCTGTTTTTT. Its protein product is CSAPGQGASAGELFF.

This clonotype has at least ten counts. CDR3 bases: TGTGCCAGCAGTTGGGGGACTAGCACCGGGGAGCTGTTTTTT. Translation: CASSWGTSTGELFF. V gene TRBV12-3 or TRBV12-4 combines with J gene TRBJ2-2, with TRBD2 matching over 8 bases. The CDR3 is 14 residues long. Unmatched junction bases numbered 2, after V lost 4 bases and J lost 4 bases.

The J gene is TRBJ1-2, the V gene TRBV15; D uncertain. Germline-derived CDR1 and CDR2 are LNHNV and YYDKDF (reference sequence). CDR3 length: 12 residues. V was pared by 5 bases and J by 4 bases, with 8 bases between. In nucleotides, the CDR3 is TGTGCCACCAGCTCTCGGACCTATGGCTACACCTTC. Translation: CATSSRTYGYTF.

The gene calls are TRBV4-3 and TRBJ2-3; no firm D call. CDR3 length: 16 residues. The V and J ends lost 0 bases and 2 bases respectively, with 12 bases between them. From germline, CDR1 is LGHNA and CDR2 YSLEER. The CDR3 loop is CASSQDQASHTDTQYF. CDR3 nucleotides: TGCGCCAGCAGCCAAGATCAGGCCTCTCACACAGATACGCAGTATTTT.

This clonotype has a count of ten or more. The rearrangement links TRBV6-1 to TRBJ2-7; D unresolved. Trimming pared 4 bases from V and 1 base from J, leaving 5 bases between. The CDR3 sequence is 12 residues long. Germline loops: CDR1 MNHNS, CDR2 SASEGT. Written as DNA, the CDR3 is TGTGCCAGCAGTGTAGTTTCCTACGAGCAGTACTTC. This sequence encodes CASSVVSYEQYF.

This chain links TRBV7-9 with TRBJ1-2; tentative D call: TRBD1 (6 bases). The CDR3 contains 13 residues. The V and J ends lost 2 bases and 4 bases respectively, with 8 bases between them. Germline-derived CDR1 and CDR2 are SEHNR and FQNEAQ (reference sequence). DNA for the CDR3: TGTGCCAGCAGCTTACAGGGGACCTATGGCTACACCTTC. Its translation: CASSLQGTYGYTF.

This rearrangement joins TRBV28 to TRBJ2-2; D gene uncertain. V dropped 8 bases and J dropped 6 bases, with 7 bases sitting between them. The CDR3 loop spans 11 amino acids. CDR1 MDHEN and CDR2 SYDVKM come from the germline V gene. In DNA, the CDR3 is TGTGCCAGCCTCTGGGCCGGGGAGCTGTTTTTT. This codes for CASLWAGELFF.

There are a few counts of this clonotype. The rearrangement links TRBV20-1 to TRBJ2-2, with a weak D call TRBD2 (6 bases). Germline loops: CDR1 DFQATT, CDR2 SNEGSKA (reference sequence). V was trimmed by 5 bases and J by 9 bases, leaving 19 bases between them. The CDR3 covers 14 residues. For the CDR3, the DNA is TGCAGTGCTCCTACACGCCTCGGGGGAAGGGAGCTGTTTTTT. Protein: CSAPTRLGGRELFF.

The V call is TRBV7-9, the J call TRBJ2-2; 7 nucleotides line up with TRBD1. The CDR3 is 15 residues long. Germline-derived CDR1 and CDR2 are SEHNR and FQNEAQ (reference sequence). V lost 5 bases, J lost 5 bases, and 8 bases stayed unmatched. CDR3 DNA: TGTGCCAGCAGCCTCACAGGGGCAGGGACCGGGGAGCTGTTTTTT. Amino acids: CASSLTGAGTGELFF.